The text below deals with one TCR beta chain. Its antigen is unidentified. The V gene's germline CDR1 is LNHDA and CDR2 SQIVND (reference sequence). The CDR3 contains 17 residues. V trimming: 0 bases; J trimming: 4 bases; junction bases outside the gene matches: 8. This sample is part of a study of CD8 T cells in ankylosing spondylitis. A single record per CDR3 protein comes from TCRdb applying MiXCR to the 5' RACE reads. The repertoire holds some 250,000 distinct CDR3 sequences, 20% to 30% seen once, with roughly 0.67% in the top ten. Study results and limitations: Among TCR beta sequences, a motif of roughly 8 highly homologous variants appeared characteristic of ankylosing spondylitis blood. The disease-linked clones had a CD8+ phenotype and low blood frequencies.

What was sequenced was blood, either unsorted or a sorted T cell fraction (not recorded which). The sequence was collected from a male donor with ankylosing spondylitis or in good health (not recorded which). The rearrangement uses TRBV19 and TRBJ2-3; 9 bases align to TRBD2. The CDR3: CASSIDSAGGPSDTQYF. CDR3 in DNA: TGTGCCAGTAGTATAGATTCGGCGGGGGGGCCCTCAGATACGCAGTATTTT.